Each of the 11 T cell receptor beta chains below was sequenced from the same sample in a study of OX40 agonist ivuxolimab in advanced cancers. Assay: immunoSEQ multiplex PCR; the TCRdb copy retains only in-frame clones and omits some. The repertoire includes about 79,000 clones, under 85% of them detected once, and about 4% sits in the top ten. Specimen: CD4+ or CD8+ T cells sorted from blood, collected in a trial of the OX40 agonist ivuxolimab. These receptors were taken from an adult with an advanced solid tumor such as melanoma, head and neck, liver or kidney cancer.

The rearrangement uses TRBV28 and TRBJ2-4, with no clear D. CDR3 length: 14 amino acids. Per germline, CDR1 MDHEN and CDR2 SYDVKM. V was clipped by 5 bases and J by 2 bases, with 10 bases between them. DNA of the CDR3: TGTGCCAGCAGTCTGGCTCCAACCAAAAACATTCAGTACTTC. Protein: CASSLAPTKNIQYF.

This clone was found once. This chain connects TRBV18 to TRBJ2-6; no reliable D call. This CDR3 is built from 14 residues. The V and J ends lost 3 bases and 5 bases respectively, with 8 bases between them. Germline assignment: CDR1 KGHSH and CDR2 LQKENI. The CDR3 bases are TGTGCCAGCTCACCGGGTAGCTGGGCCAACGTCCTGACTTTC. It is translated as CASSPGSWANVLTF.

This chain links TRBV28 with TRBJ2-3, with TRBD2 identical over 12 bases. This CDR3 spans 16 amino acids. Germline CDR1 MDHEN, CDR2 SYDVKM. The V and J ends lost 4 bases and 11 bases, in that order; junction bases with no gene match: 13. The DNA for the CDR3 is TGTGCCAGCAGTTCACTGACTAGCGGGAGACTGATTGGGCAGTATTTT. Residues: CASSSLTSGRLIGQYF.

The V and J genes are TRBV5-1 and TRBJ1-1; D not resolved. Per the germline V gene, CDR1 is SGHRS and CDR2 is YFSETQ. V lost 1 base to trimming and J lost 1 base, with 8 bases between them. The CDR3 sequence is 14 residues long. This CDR3 is CASSLFSSNTEAFF. CDR3 DNA: TGCGCCAGCAGCTTGTTTTCCTCGAACACTGAAGCTTTCTTT.

This clone has only one observation. The rearrangement uses TRBV7-9 and TRBJ1-5; TRBD1 is a possible D gene (5 bases). V was clipped by 4 bases and J by 6 bases, with 16 bases between them. Germline V gene lookup returns CDR1 SEHNR and CDR2 FQNEAQ (reference sequence). CDR3 length: 15 amino acids. This CDR3 reads CASSSGRGGPQPQHF. The CDR3 coding sequence is TGTGCCAGCAGCTCAGGGAGGGGCGGGCCTCAGCCCCAGCATTTT.

This clone was seen a single time. The CDR3 nucleotides read TGTGCCAGCAGTTTCTCGCTAGCGGGAGTGGCAGATACGCAGTATTTT. Protein: CASSFSLAGVADTQYF. The chain employs TRBV28 and TRBJ2-3, with 10 bases aligning to TRBD2. This CDR3 region has 16 residues. CDR1 is MDHEN and CDR2 is SYDVKM in the germline V gene. Trimming removed 3 bases from V and 4 bases from J; junction bases left unmatched: 7.

The gene calls are TRBV27 and TRBJ2-1, with 11 positions matching TRBD2. CDR1 and CDR2 (germline): MNHEY, SMNVEV (reference sequence). The CDR3 has 16 amino acids. J gave up 5 bases and V 6 bases, and 9 bases lay outside the gene matches. CDR3 amino acids: CASRVAGLAANNEQFF. The CDR3 DNA reads TGTGCCAGCAGGGTAGCGGGACTAGCGGCCAACAATGAGCAGTTCTTC.

This clone showed up just once. The rearrangement links TRBV28 to TRBJ2-5; TRBD1 agrees at 12 bases. Gene TRBJ2-7 matches the end of the DNA better, so the J call may be wrong. Germline CDR1 and CDR2: MDHEN and SYDVKM. This CDR3 is 14 amino acids long. The CDR3, as DNA: TGTGCCAGCAGCAAACCGGGACAGGGGGCCGAGCAGTACTTC. It codes for CASSKPGQGAEQYF.

Concerning this clone: This same CDR3 is encoded by further DNA sequences in the sample. The V and J genes are TRBV6-7 and TRBJ1-1; 9 positions match TRBD1. TRBV6-7 is classed as an ORF, of uncertain function. V shed 9 bases, J shed 0 bases, and the junction held 2 bases outside the gene matches. The CDR3 length is 13 residues. This CDR3 reads CARGQGLNTEAFF. The CDR3 DNA follows: TGTGCCAGGGGACAGGGCTTGAACACTGAAGCTTTCTTT.

The genes are TRBV2 and TRBJ2-7, with TRBD1 matching over 7 bases. After removal of 8 bases from V and 3 bases from J, the junction contained 4 bases not matched to a gene. The CDR3 consists of 12 residues. The germline V gene has CDR1 SNHLY and CDR2 FYNNEI. CDR3 coding DNA: TGTGCCAGCGGTAGACAGGGCTACGAGCAGTACTTC. It translates to CASGRQGYEQYF.

The chain carries TRBV30 and TRBJ1-3; D not certain. The CDR3 contains 13 residues. Germline CDR1 is GTSNPN and CDR2 is SVGIG (reference sequence). Trimming left V 0 bases short and J 5 bases short, with 8 bases between. As DNA, the CDR3 is TGTGCCTGGAGTGTACCCGGGAGAAACACCATATATTTT. It encodes CAWSVPGRNTIYF. Full variable domain (outside the CDR3, taken from reference TRBV30 and TRBJ1-3): SQTIHQWPATLVQPVGSPLSLECTVEGTSNPNLYWYRQAAGRGLQLLFYSVGIGQISSEVPQNLSASRPQDRQFILSSKKLLLSDSGFYLCAWSVPGRNTIYFGEGSWLTVV.